This entry concerns a single T cell receptor beta chain. These data come from a study of T cell changes during pregnancy in multiple sclerosis. V was clipped by 1 base and J by 7 bases, with 11 bases between them. Germline lookup yields CDR1 LNHNV and CDR2 YYDKDF (reference sequence). CDR3 length: 14 amino acids. Assay used: immunoSEQ multiplex PCR; TCRdb lists only in-frame clones, some missing. This sample has 23,000 or so clones, with roughly nine tenths found just once. The TCR comes from a female donor in good health, enrolled as a control in a pregnancy study. Sequences were derived from CD8+ T cells from peripheral blood mononuclear cells, sampled in the first trimester of pregnancy. The chain links TRBV15 to TRBJ1-5; D is unclear. Here the CDR3 reads CATSRVTRQQPQHF. The CDR3 DNA reads TGTGCCACCAGCAGAGTCACCCGCCAGCAGCCCCAGCATTTT.